This T cell receptor beta chain came from a study of T cell changes during pregnancy in multiple sclerosis. Trimming stripped 5 bases from V and 5 bases from J, with 10 bases between. This CDR3 spans 13 amino acids. The germline CDR1 and CDR2 sequences are SGHAT and FQNNGV. This table comes from immunoSEQ multiplex PCR, and its TCRdb copy is limited to in-frame clones, with some not included. The sample consists of over 20,000 clones, 70% to 90% of them appearing once. The specimen comprised CD4+ T cells from peripheral blood mononuclear cells, sampled in the first trimester of pregnancy. This TCR came from a female donor in good health, enrolled as a control in a pregnancy study. The genes are TRBV11-2 and TRBJ2-1; D is unresolved. The CDR3 coding sequence is TGTGCCAGCAGCGTATTAGTAAACAATGAGCAGTTCTTC. It encodes CASSVLVNNEQFF.